These 9 T cell receptor beta chains came from one sample sequenced in a study of cytomegalovirus exposure and HLA in healthy donors. The PCR had 60 Vbeta and 13 Jbeta primers. Assay used: immunoSEQ multiplex PCR; TCRdb lists only in-frame clones, some missing. In the table there are about 150,000 clones, 61% of which are singletons. Input material: PBMCs. The source is a male donor in good health and CMV-seronegative.

This sequence joins TRBV7-2 and TRBJ2-5, with a tentative D call TRBD2 (6 bases). From germline, CDR1 is SGHTA and CDR2 FQGNSA. This CDR3 comprises 14 residues. The V gene lost 2 bases and the J gene lost 3 bases, with 10 bases spanning the gap. The CDR3 DNA reads as TGTGCCAGCAGCTTATTAGGCGGGGAAGAGACCCAGTACTTC. It encodes CASSLLGGEETQYF.

This clone was counted between two and nine times. The CDR3 bases are TGTGCCAGCAGCCTCCGGAGGGACAATCAGCCCCAGCATTTT. It is translated as CASSLRRDNQPQHF. The chain recombines TRBV7-8 with TRBJ1-5, with D unresolved. Trimming pared 5 bases from V and 3 bases from J, leaving 11 bases between. The CDR3 consists of 14 residues. Germline values: CDR1 SGHVS, CDR2 FQNEAQ.

The chain couples TRBV5-6 to TRBJ2-1; D is ambiguous. The CDR3 consists of 13 residues. Germline assignment: CDR1 SGHDT and CDR2 YYEEEE. Deletions cut 4 bases from V and 0 bases from J, with 5 bases between. In DNA, the CDR3 is TGTGCCAGCAGCCCCGGCTCCTACAATGAGCAGTTCTTC. This translates into CASSPGSYNEQFF.

The J gene is TRBJ2-7, the V gene TRBV7-6; 9 bases match TRBD1. In germline, CDR1 is SGHVS, CDR2 FNYEAQ. This CDR3 comprises 15 residues. Trimming cost V 2 bases and J 2 bases; bases outside gene matches: 4. CDR3: CASSLRTGATYEQYF. CDR3 coding DNA: TGTGCCAGCAGCTTAAGGACAGGGGCAACCTACGAGCAGTACTTC.

This clone turned up a few times. The chain joins TRBV4-3 to TRBJ1-1; no firm D call. This CDR3 contains 14 residues. Germline CDR1 is LGHNA and CDR2 is YSLEER. Trimming shortened V by 5 bases and J by 4 bases, and 14 bases separated the two germline ends. The CDR3 is CASSLRQVGTEAFF. In DNA form, the CDR3 reads TGCGCCAGCAGCTTAAGACAAGTGGGCACTGAAGCTTTCTTT.

This chain links TRBV7-9 with TRBJ2-2, with 10 bases identical to TRBD1. V trimming: 7 bases; J trimming: 6 bases; junction bases outside the gene matches: 17. CDR1 is SEHNR and CDR2 is FQNEAQ in the germline V gene (reference sequence). The CDR3 loop spans 18 amino acids. The CDR3 loop is CASTGVRTGGNSAGELFF. In DNA form, the CDR3 reads TGTGCCAGCACCGGAGTCAGGACAGGGGGAAATTCAGCCGGGGAGCTGTTTTTT.

This clone has just a few counts. The chain combines TRBV14 with TRBJ1-4, with D unresolved. The length of the CDR3 is 13 residues. Trimming removed 5 bases at V and 5 bases at J, with 9 bases between. CDR1 is SGHDN and CDR2 is FVKESK in the germline V gene. CDR3 sequence: CASSVQENEKLFF. The CDR3 nucleotides read TGTGCCAGCAGCGTCCAGGAAAATGAAAAACTGTTTTTT. The full variable domain, rest sourced from reference TRBV14 and TRBJ1-4, is EAGVTQFPSHSVIEKGQTVTLRCDPISGHDNLYWYRRVMGKEIKFLLHFVKESKQDESGMPNNRFLAERTGGTYSTLKVQPAELEDSGVYFCASSVQENEKLFFGSGTQLSVL.

The rearrangement uses TRBV29-1 and TRBJ1-2, with D tentatively TRBD1 (6 bases). The V gene lost 6 bases and the J gene lost 8 bases, with 10 bases spanning the gap. The CDR3 is 10 residues long. Looked up from germline, CDR1 is SQVTM and CDR2 is ANQGSEA. As DNA, the CDR3 is TGCAGCGTACAGGGTCCCGGCTACACCTTC. Translating gives CSVQGPGYTF.

This chain connects TRBV10-2 to TRBJ2-2, with TRBD2 matching 10 bases. Looked up from germline, CDR1 is WSHSY and CDR2 is SAAADI. CDR3 length: 15 residues. Trimming took 2 bases from V and 8 from J; bases not matched to a gene: 5. The CDR3 coding sequence is TGCGCCAGCAGTGAGACCCTAGCGGGGGTGGGGGAGCTGTTTTTT. This sequence encodes CASSETLAGVGELFF.